This T cell receptor beta chain emerged from a study of chemoradiotherapy in HPV16-positive cancers. Whole-study findings and limits: Candidate HPV-specific clones and E7-related TCR motifs grew in tumor during treatment. Functional assays defining HPV-specific T cells used only a couple of HPV16-positive patients.

This CDR3 comprises 19 residues. Trimming pared 0 bases from V and 2 bases from J, leaving 20 bases between. Per germline, CDR1 LNHNV and CDR2 YYDKDF (reference sequence). The data were produced by immunoSEQ multiplex PCR, yet TCRdb's version contains in-frame clones alone and is incomplete. Of about 8,700 clones listed, roughly 70% are singletons. With respect to this clone: No antigen is known for it.

The receptor's source is a human donor with HPV-associated anogenital cancer. The chain employs TRBV15 and TRBJ2-1, with D perhaps matching TRBD2 (6 bases). This material was collected from a patient who underwent chemoradiotherapy. The CDR3 sequence: CATSRESPRLGPTYNEQFF. The CDR3 DNA reads as TGTGCCACCAGCAGAGAGAGCCCCCGACTAGGGCCTACCTACAATGAGCAGTTCTTC.